The 28 T cell receptor beta chains presented below share a single source sample, sequenced in a study of control samples from healthy donors and cancer patients. Sequencing was performed with immunoSEQ multiplex PCR; in TCRdb, only in-frame clones are kept and a portion is missing. The data contain around 130,000 clones, around 93% of them seen just once; the ten biggest clones take up about 1.5%. The sequenced material came from PBMCs. All receptors come from a man aged 45-60 years with head and neck cancer.

This chain connects TRBV18 to TRBJ2-3; D remains ambiguous. This CDR3 has 14 amino acids. The germline V gene has CDR1 KGHSH and CDR2 LQKENI. V was clipped by 4 bases and J by 1 base, with 9 bases between them. The CDR3 DNA reads TGTGCCAGCTCACAGTCTGGGCGCACAGATACGCAGTATTTT. This codes for CASSQSGRTDTQYF.

This clone is a singleton in its sample. The chain joins TRBV5-5 to TRBJ2-4; maybe TRBD1 (5 bases). Per germline, CDR1 SGHKS and CDR2 YYEKEE (reference sequence). Trimming removed 1 base from V and 4 bases from J, with 15 bases in between. The CDR3 spans 16 residues. Here the CDR3 reads CASSLRNLTAKNIQYF. DNA of the CDR3: TGTGCCAGCAGCTTGCGGAACTTGACAGCGAAAAACATTCAGTACTTC.

This clone was found a few times. This rearrangement joins TRBV30 to TRBJ1-1, with 7 bases that match TRBD1. Germline lookup yields CDR1 GTSNPN and CDR2 SVGIG (reference sequence). J was trimmed by 3 bases and V by 3 bases; bases with no gene match: 13. CDR3 length: 16 residues. CDR3 region: CAWSHPGGQADTEAFF. DNA for the CDR3: TGTGCCTGGAGCCACCCCGGAGGACAGGCGGACACTGAAGCTTTCTTT.

The V call is TRBV2, the J call TRBJ1-3; D remains ambiguous. V lost 7 bases to trimming and J lost 4 bases, with 8 bases between them. CDR3 size: 12 residues. The germline CDR1 and CDR2 sequences are SNHLY and FYNNEI. The CDR3 protein is CASTGLGNTIYF. CDR3 sequence (DNA): TGTGCCAGCACAGGTCTCGGAAACACCATATATTTT. The entire variable domain, with the rest obtained from reference TRBV2 and TRBJ1-3, is as follows: EPEVTQTPSHQVTQMGQEVILRCVPISNHLYFYWYRQILGQKVEFLVSFYNNEISEKSEIFDDQFSVERPDGSNFTLKIRSTKLEDSAMYFCASTGLGNTIYFGEGSWLTVV.

The table lists this clone with a count of one. J is TRBJ1-1 and V is TRBV6-5; D remains unclear. The V end was cut by 6 bases, the J end by 4 bases, with 15 bases between. The CDR3 sequence is 14 residues long. From germline, CDR1 is MNHEY and CDR2 SVGAGI. CDR3 bases: TGTGCCAGCAGAGTCTTGGAGTTGTCCACTGAAGCTTTCTTT. As protein: CASRVLELSTEAFF.

As concerns this clone: Other DNA sequences of this sample code for an identical CDR3. V is TRBV4-1 and J is TRBJ2-1, with TRBD2 identical over 12 bases. Trimming removed 0 bases from V and 10 bases from J; junction bases left unmatched: 10. Looked up from germline, CDR1 is MGHRA and CDR2 is YSYEKL. CDR3 length equals 17 residues. CDR3 residues: CASSQDSLAGGVREQFF. CDR3 bases: TGCGCCAGCAGCCAAGACTCCCTAGCGGGGGGGGTTAGGGAGCAGTTCTTC.

The DNA for the CDR3 is TGTGCCAGCAGCGTGCAGGGAAAGGGGTACGAGCAGTACTTC. Residues: CASSVQGKGYEQYF. The genes are TRBV9 and TRBJ2-7; weak D call: TRBD1 (5 bases). The germline V gene encodes CDR1 SGDLS and CDR2 YYNGEE. The CDR3 has 14 amino acids. V lost 2 bases, J lost 4 bases, and 13 bases lay in between.

The chain is built from TRBV10-3 and TRBJ2-5, with D hard to call. Trimming left V 6 bases short and J 6 bases short, with 11 bases between. Germline assignment: CDR1 ENHRY and CDR2 SYGVKD. There are 12 residues in the CDR3. Here the CDR3 DNA reads TGTGCCATCAGAGGCGACGGCAAGACCCAGTACTTC. Amino acids: CAIRGDGKTQYF.

This chain links TRBV27 with TRBJ1-4, with D perhaps matching TRBD1 (6 bases). Germline-derived CDR1 and CDR2 are MNHEY and SMNVEV (reference sequence). The CDR3 totals 14 residues. The V end lost 3 bases, the J end lost 1 base, and 6 bases lay between the germline ends. The CDR3 here is CASSLDRTNEKLFF. The DNA for the CDR3 is TGTGCCAGCAGTTTGGACAGAACTAATGAAAAACTGTTTTTT. The full variable domain, its missing parts supplied by reference TRBV27 and TRBJ1-4, is EAQVTQNPRYLITVTGKKLTVTCSQNMNHEYMSWYRQDPGLGLRQIYYSMNVEVTDKGDVPEGYKVSRKEKRNFPLILESPSPNQTSLYFCASSLDRTNEKLFFGSGTQLSVL.

J is TRBJ1-4 and V is TRBV6-5; D gene unclear. The CDR3 consists of 12 residues. Germline V CDR1 and CDR2: MNHEY, SVGAGI. V was pared by 6 bases and J by 4 bases, with 6 bases between. The CDR3 reads CASRNSNEKLFF. The CDR3 DNA sequence: TGTGCCAGCAGGAACAGTAATGAAAAACTGTTTTTT.

The chain is built from TRBV6-5 and TRBJ1-5; no clear D. CDR1 and CDR2 (germline): MNHEY, SVGAGI. The CDR3 spans 15 residues. The V end lost 6 bases, the J end lost 0 bases, and 12 bases lay between the germline ends. The CDR3 region is CASRGPAASNQPQHF. CDR3 DNA: TGTGCCAGCAGGGGCCCCGCAGCTAGCAATCAGCCCCAGCATTTT.

The chain recombines TRBV9 with TRBJ2-7, with 7 bases matching TRBD2. V shed 3 bases, J shed 5 bases, and the junction held 2 bases outside the gene matches. CDR1 SGDLS and CDR2 YYNGEE come from the germline V gene. The CDR3 runs 12 residues. CDR3 in DNA: TGTGCCAGCAGCGAGGGGAGGGACGAGCAGTACTTC. Translating gives CASSEGRDEQYF.

In nucleotides, the CDR3 is TGTGCCTGGCAATCAGCCCTGAGGAGCTATGGCTACACCTTC. Protein sequence: CAWQSALRSYGYTF. The chain employs TRBV30 and TRBJ1-2; D unclear. This CDR3 spans 14 amino acids. The germline gives CDR1 GTSNPN, CDR2 SVGIG (reference sequence). V lost 5 bases, J lost 4 bases, and 17 bases lay in between.

This sequence joins TRBV13 and TRBJ2-7, with D perhaps matching TRBD1 (6 bases). Deletions cut 2 bases from V and 6 bases from J, with 8 bases between. Germline V gives CDR1 PRHDT, CDR2 FYEKMQ (reference sequence). The CDR3 contains 12 residues. CDR3 nucleotides: TGTGCCAGCAGCTTAATAGGGGGCGAGCAGTACTTC. This codes for CASSLIGGEQYF.

The gene calls are TRBV18 and TRBJ1-2; perhaps TRBD1 as D (6 bases). CDR3 length: 14 amino acids. The germline CDR1 and CDR2 sequences are KGHSH and LQKENI. V dropped 5 bases and J dropped 7 bases, with 17 bases sitting between them. The CDR3 sequence: CASSSNRGAGGYTF. CDR3 nucleotide sequence: TGTGCCAGCTCATCGAACCGGGGGGCTGGTGGCTACACCTTC. The whole variable domain, filled in from reference TRBV18 and TRBJ1-2, reads NAGVMQNPRHLVRRRGQEARLRCSPMKGHSHVYWYRQLPEEGLKFMVYLQKENIIDESGMPKERFSAEFPKEGPSILRIQQVVRGDSAAYFCASSSNRGAGGYTFGSGTRLTVV.

The chain is built from TRBV7-9 and TRBJ1-1, with unresolved D. This CDR3 contains 15 residues. Trimming pared 4 bases from V and 1 base from J, leaving 13 bases between. Per the germline V gene, CDR1 is SEHNR and CDR2 is FQNEAQ (reference sequence). The chain's CDR3 is CASSSLGVQNTEAFF. CDR3 DNA: TGTGCCAGCAGCTCCCTCGGTGTCCAGAACACTGAAGCTTTCTTT.

The chain links TRBV21-1 to TRBJ2-7; the DNA was not used to check the table's D call, TRBD2. TRBV21-1 is assigned pseudogene status. The CDR3 runs to 16 residues. Here the CDR3 reads CASSKTTPGFVYEQYF. CDR3 DNA sequence: TGTGCCAGCAGCAAAACGACCCCGGGGTTCGTCTACGAGCAGTACTTC.

This clone was seen once. V usage is TRBV5-1 and J usage is TRBJ1-1; maybe TRBD1 (5 bases). The germline gives CDR1 SGHRS, CDR2 YFSETQ. The CDR3 sequence is 14 residues long. V was pared by 3 bases and J by 4 bases, with 13 bases between. CDR3 region: CASSSIYQGTEAFF. Written as DNA, the CDR3 is TGCGCCAGCAGCTCGATTTACCAGGGCACTGAAGCTTTCTTT.

The rearrangement joins TRBV30 to TRBJ2-3; 8 bases fit TRBD1. Germline CDR1 GTSNPN, CDR2 SVGIG (reference sequence). After removal of 1 base from V and 1 base from J, the junction contained 1 base not matched to a gene. The CDR3 spans 14 residues. The CDR3 loop is CAWSAGQGTDTQYF. The CDR3 DNA sequence: TGTGCCTGGAGTGCGGGACAGGGCACAGATACGCAGTATTTT.

CDR3 sequence reads: CASSLAKGEGYTF. The CDR3 region has the DNA TGTGCCAGCAGCTTAGCGAAGGGGGAGGGCTACACCTTC. The chain joins TRBV7-2 to TRBJ1-2; a possible D gene is TRBD1 (6 bases). Germline values: CDR1 SGHTA, CDR2 FQGNSA. Trimming left V 0 bases short and J 8 bases short, with 10 bases between. This CDR3 is built from 13 residues.

The genes are TRBV18 and TRBJ2-7; D may match TRBD1 or TRBD2 (6 bases each). Germline CDR1 reads KGHSH; CDR2 reads LQKENI. The V end lost 6 bases, the J end lost 0 bases, and 15 bases lay between the germline ends. The CDR3 runs to 15 residues. CDR3 nucleotides: TGTGCCAGCTCCTATAGACTAGGGGGCTCCTACGAGCAGTACTTC. It yields the protein CASSYRLGGSYEQYF.

The genes are TRBV7-2 and TRBJ1-6; D remains unclear. In germline, CDR1 is SGHTA, CDR2 FQGNSA. The CDR3 has 12 amino acids. V was clipped by 6 bases and J by 10 bases, with 10 bases between them. CDR3 in amino acids: CASSKDQSPLHF. DNA of the CDR3: TGTGCCAGCAGTAAGGATCAATCACCCCTCCACTTT.

The chain is built from TRBV29-1 and TRBJ2-7; a possible D gene is TRBD2 (6 bases). V lost 7 bases and J 3 bases, leaving 7 bases between the germline ends. CDR3 length equals 10 residues. Germline assignment: CDR1 SQVTM and CDR2 ANQGSEA. The CDR3 DNA sequence: TGCAGCGGGGGGGACTACGAGCAGTACTTC. Translating gives CSGGDYEQYF.

The chain combines TRBV19 with TRBJ1-2; 10 bases align to TRBD1. After removal of 2 bases from V and 7 bases from J, the junction contained 7 bases not matched to a gene. Germline V gene data show CDR1 as LNHDA and CDR2 as SQIVND (reference sequence). CDR3 length: 15 amino acids. The DNA for the CDR3 is TGTGCCAGTAGTATAATCGGGACAGGGGACCCTGGCTACACCTTC. It yields the protein CASSIIGTGDPGYTF.

The chain uses TRBV28 and TRBJ1-5, with TRBD1 matching over 9 bases. Germline loops: CDR1 MDHEN, CDR2 SYDVKM. This CDR3 has 16 residues. V trimming: 6 bases; J trimming: 6 bases; junction bases outside the gene matches: 12. CDR3 region: CASREPQGAGSQPQHF. In DNA form, the CDR3 reads TGTGCCAGCAGAGAACCACAGGGGGCGGGTAGTCAGCCCCAGCATTTT.

This clone was observed once. This chain uses TRBV28 with TRBJ1-1; D gene unclear. V was pared by 5 bases and J by 6 bases, with 10 bases between. Looked up from germline, CDR1 is MDHEN and CDR2 is SYDVKM. The CDR3 is made up of 12 amino acids. The CDR3 sequence is CASSPRAAEAFF. CDR3 in DNA: TGTGCCAGCAGTCCTCGGGCAGCTGAAGCTTTCTTT.

The genes are TRBV10-3 and TRBJ2-1; 10 bases match TRBD2. CDR3 length: 14 residues. Looked up from germline, CDR1 is ENHRY and CDR2 is SYGVKD. Germline trimming cut 2 bases from V and 5 bases from J; bases unmatched to any gene: 0. This chain's CDR3 is CAISEGLADNEQFF. The CDR3 nucleotides are TGTGCCATCAGTGAGGGACTAGCGGACAATGAGCAGTTCTTC.

The chain uses TRBV6-1 and TRBJ2-1; no clear D. Germline assignment: CDR1 MNHNS and CDR2 SASEGT. Trimming shortened V by 3 bases and J by 5 bases, and 5 bases separated the two germline ends. The CDR3 has 12 residues. CDR3 loop: CASSELHNEQFF. The CDR3 DNA is TGTGCCAGCAGTGAGTTACACAATGAGCAGTTCTTC.